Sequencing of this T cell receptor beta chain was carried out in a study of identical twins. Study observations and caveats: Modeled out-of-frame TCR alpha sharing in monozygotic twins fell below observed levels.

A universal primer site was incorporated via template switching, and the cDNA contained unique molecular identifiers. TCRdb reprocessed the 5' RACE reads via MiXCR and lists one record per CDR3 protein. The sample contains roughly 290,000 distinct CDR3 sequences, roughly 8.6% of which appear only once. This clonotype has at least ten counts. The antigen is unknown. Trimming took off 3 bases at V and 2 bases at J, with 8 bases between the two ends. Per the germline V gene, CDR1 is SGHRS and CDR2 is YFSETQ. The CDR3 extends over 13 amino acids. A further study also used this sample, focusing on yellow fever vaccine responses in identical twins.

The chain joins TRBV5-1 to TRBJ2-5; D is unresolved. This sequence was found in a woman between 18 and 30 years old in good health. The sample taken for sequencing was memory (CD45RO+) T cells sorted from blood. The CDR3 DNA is TGCGCCAGCAGCTATGCCAATCAAGAGACCCAGTACTTC. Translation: CASSYANQETQYF.